These 11 T cell receptor beta chains originate from one sample sequenced in a study. TCRdb redid the calling of the RT-PCR reads with MiXCR, one entry per CDR3 protein. The data hold about 680,000 distinct CDR3 sequences, with 13% to 15% observed a single time. The sequenced sample was memory CD4+ T cells from blood. These receptors were collected from a female donor in good health, serving as a healthy control.

This chain links TRBV5-8 with TRBJ2-3, with D possibly TRBD2 on 7 matching bases. V shed 6 bases and J shed 4 bases, with 18 bases lying between them. The CDR3 is 15 amino acids. The V gene's germline CDR1 is SGHTS and CDR2 YDEGEE. CDR3: CASTSGGFIADTQYF. The CDR3 DNA sequence: TGTGCCAGCACATCGGGGGGCTTCATCGCAGATACGCAGTATTTT.

This clonotype turned up a few times. The J gene is TRBJ2-7, the V gene TRBV5-1; TRBD2 aligns across 9 bases. The V gene end was trimmed by 4 bases and the J gene end by 3 bases; junction bases not matched to a gene: 8. The CDR3 spans 15 residues. Germline CDR1 reads SGHRS; CDR2 reads YFSETQ. The CDR3 loop reads CASSPTSGEGYEQYF. The CDR3 nucleotides read TGCGCCAGCAGCCCGACTAGCGGTGAGGGCTACGAGCAGTACTTC.

The V and J genes are TRBV6-5 and TRBJ2-7, with a possible D match to TRBD1 (5 bases). CDR1 and CDR2 (germline): MNHEY, SVGAGI. V was trimmed by 5 bases and J by 4 bases, leaving 18 bases between them. The CDR3 totals 15 residues. CDR3: CASSVQGANLYEQYF. CDR3 nucleotides: TGTGCCAGCAGTGTACAAGGGGCGAACTTATACGAGCAGTACTTC.

This clonotype was seen only a few times. The rearrangement links TRBV15 to TRBJ1-2; D remains ambiguous. V lost 0 bases to trimming and J lost 0 bases, with 8 bases between them. The CDR3 has 15 amino acids. Germline assignment: CDR1 LNHNV and CDR2 YYDKDF (reference sequence). CDR3 in DNA: TGTGCCACCAGCAGAGATATTGTGGCTAACTATGGCTACACCTTC. Translating it yields CATSRDIVANYGYTF.

This clonotype was counted only a few times. This chain uses TRBV6-1 with TRBJ1-5; maybe TRBD1 (6 bases). The CDR3 length is 13 residues. V was cut by 7 bases and J by 5 bases, with 12 bases left in between. CDR1 and CDR2 from the germline V gene are MNHNS and SASEGT. The CDR3 protein is CASTGTLDQPQHF. CDR3 sequence (DNA): TGTGCCAGCACTGGGACACTGGATCAGCCCCAGCATTTT.

This clonotype turned up a few times. The chain recombines TRBV4-3 with TRBJ2-5; a possible D gene is TRBD1 (6 bases). This CDR3 has 18 amino acids. Trimming left V 0 bases short and J 4 bases short, with 21 bases between. Germline CDR1 LGHNA, CDR2 YSLEER. CDR3 residues: CASSQDTGPYRYRETQYF. DNA for the CDR3: TGCGCCAGCAGCCAAGACACAGGGCCCTACAGGTACCGAGAGACCCAGTACTTC.

This clonotype was observed many times. CDR3 protein: CSATPTERGVYNEQFF. CDR3 bases: TGCAGTGCTACCCCCACCGAGCGGGGGGTCTACAATGAGCAGTTCTTC. The chain employs TRBV20-1 and TRBJ2-1, with TRBD2 matching over 9 bases. This CDR3 comprises 16 residues. Trimming at V came to 4 bases and at J to 3 bases, leaving 10 bases not matched to a gene. Germline V CDR1 and CDR2: DFQATT, SNEGSKA (reference sequence).

For this clonotype: The junction shows a germline mismatch at one end, possibly a read error. Here the CDR3 reads CSARDFVAEHYSEQFF. The CDR3 DNA is TGCAGTGCTAGAGATTTTGTAGCGGAGCACTACAGTGAGCAGTTCTTC. The rearrangement uses TRBV20-1 and TRBJ2-1, with a tentative D call TRBD2 (6 bases). CDR1 is DFQATT, CDR2 SNEGSKA, per germline (reference sequence). The CDR3 consists of 16 residues.

This chain connects TRBV20-1 to TRBJ2-1; 14 nucleotides agree with TRBD2. Trimming at V came to 0 bases and at J to 8 bases, leaving 3 bases not matched to a gene. This CDR3 comprises 15 residues. Germline-derived CDR1 and CDR2 are DFQATT and SNEGSKA (reference sequence). CDR3 bases: TGCAGTGCTAGAGACGGGACTAGCGGGAGAGATGAGCAGTTCTTC. The encoded protein is CSARDGTSGRDEQFF.

The chain joins TRBV6-6 to TRBJ1-5; D may be TRBD1 (5 bases). Per germline, CDR1 MNHNY and CDR2 SVGAGI (reference sequence). Trimming pared 0 bases from V and 4 bases from J, leaving 13 bases between. The length of the CDR3 is 16 residues. The DNA of the CDR3 is TGTGCCAGCAGTTACTCGGACGGGACGAGAAATCAGCCCCAGCATTTT. Translation gives CASSYSDGTRNQPQHF.

This clonotype occurred a few times. This rearrangement joins TRBV5-1 to TRBJ2-4; D perhaps matches TRBD1 (5 bases). Trimming stripped 4 bases from V and 3 bases from J, with 11 bases between. CDR3 size: 14 residues. The germline V gene encodes CDR1 SGHRS and CDR2 YFSETQ. This CDR3 is CASSLRVDKNIQYF. The CDR3 bases are TGCGCCAGCAGCCTCAGGGTAGACAAAAACATTCAGTACTTC.